This TCR beta chain was found in a study of T cell repertoires in cytomegalovirus infection. About the study: Alongside well-studied HLA-B-restricted CMV epitopes, recently identified HLA-C-restricted CMV epitopes were also used. Indications came from public TCR beta signatures; they pointed to CMV infection and to a matching HLA type. Study-level results: There were carriers of CMV plus the relevant HLA, and cumulative public TCR beta family frequency identified them. HLA-C-restricted CMV-specific TCR beta clonotypes prevailed in the ex vivo response.

Turning to this clonotype: The antigen remains unidentified.

From the reads, TCRdb called clonotypes with MiXCR, one entry per CDR3 protein. Of approximately 910,000 distinct CDR3 sequences in the sample, around 32% are singletons; the top ten hold over 12%. The sequencing here drew on cultured CD8+ T cells from PBMCs, taken from culture after CMV antigen stimulation. The sequence was collected from a human donor in good health (CMV status not recorded). Some clones in this sample may be carry-over from other donors' samples.

The chain's CDR3 is CASSQEKQANQPQHF. The CDR3 DNA is TGTGCCAGCAGCCAAGAAAAACAAGCCAATCAGCCCCAGCATTTT. This chain uses TRBV4-2 with TRBJ1-5; D gene uncertain. The CDR3 runs to 15 residues. The ends were cut back, 0 bases at V and 3 bases at J, with 9 bases in the middle. The germline CDR1 and CDR2 sequences are LGHNA and YNFKEQ.